This T cell receptor beta chain is drawn from a study of Graves' ophthalmopathy and Graves' hyperthyroidism. This clonotype has ten or more counts. Stable hyperthyroidism meant no progression to ophthalmopathy within 18 months of follow-up. The diagnosis was founded upon clinical symptoms, serum thyroxine, TRAb, thyroid ultrasound and orbital computed tomography. Beta-chain TCR CDR3 regions were amplified from RNA transcripts. Second-round multiplex PCR came after first-round RT-PCR with HTBI primers. TCRdb reprocessed the multiplex PCR reads with MiXCR, giving one entry per CDR3 protein. Among tens of thousands of distinct CDR3 sequences listed, 45% to 60% were seen once. Sequencing was done on a sample of peripheral blood. This clonotype was obtained from an adult woman with stable Graves' hyperthyroidism.

The CDR3 reads CSARRLAGESNEQFF. The CDR3 DNA sequence: TGCAGTGCTAGAAGACTAGCGGGAGAATCCAATGAGCAGTTCTTC. V is TRBV20-1 and J is TRBJ2-1, with TRBD2 identical over 12 bases. The CDR3 sequence is 15 residues long. CDR1 is DFQATT, CDR2 SNEGSKA, per germline (reference sequence). Trimming took 2 bases from V and 6 from J; bases not matched to a gene: 5.